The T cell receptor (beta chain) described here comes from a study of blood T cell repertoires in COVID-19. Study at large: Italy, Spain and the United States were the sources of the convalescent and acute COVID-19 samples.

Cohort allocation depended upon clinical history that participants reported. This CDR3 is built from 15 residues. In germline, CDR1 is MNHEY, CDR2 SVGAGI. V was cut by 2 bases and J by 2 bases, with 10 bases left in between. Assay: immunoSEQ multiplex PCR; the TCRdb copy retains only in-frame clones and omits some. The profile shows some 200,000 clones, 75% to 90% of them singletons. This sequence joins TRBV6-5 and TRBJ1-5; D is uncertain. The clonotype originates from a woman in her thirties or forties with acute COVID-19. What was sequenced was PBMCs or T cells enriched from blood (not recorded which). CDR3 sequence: CASSYGAGGNQPQHF. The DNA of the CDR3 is TGTGCCAGCAGTTACGGCGCGGGAGGCAATCAGCCCCAGCATTTT.